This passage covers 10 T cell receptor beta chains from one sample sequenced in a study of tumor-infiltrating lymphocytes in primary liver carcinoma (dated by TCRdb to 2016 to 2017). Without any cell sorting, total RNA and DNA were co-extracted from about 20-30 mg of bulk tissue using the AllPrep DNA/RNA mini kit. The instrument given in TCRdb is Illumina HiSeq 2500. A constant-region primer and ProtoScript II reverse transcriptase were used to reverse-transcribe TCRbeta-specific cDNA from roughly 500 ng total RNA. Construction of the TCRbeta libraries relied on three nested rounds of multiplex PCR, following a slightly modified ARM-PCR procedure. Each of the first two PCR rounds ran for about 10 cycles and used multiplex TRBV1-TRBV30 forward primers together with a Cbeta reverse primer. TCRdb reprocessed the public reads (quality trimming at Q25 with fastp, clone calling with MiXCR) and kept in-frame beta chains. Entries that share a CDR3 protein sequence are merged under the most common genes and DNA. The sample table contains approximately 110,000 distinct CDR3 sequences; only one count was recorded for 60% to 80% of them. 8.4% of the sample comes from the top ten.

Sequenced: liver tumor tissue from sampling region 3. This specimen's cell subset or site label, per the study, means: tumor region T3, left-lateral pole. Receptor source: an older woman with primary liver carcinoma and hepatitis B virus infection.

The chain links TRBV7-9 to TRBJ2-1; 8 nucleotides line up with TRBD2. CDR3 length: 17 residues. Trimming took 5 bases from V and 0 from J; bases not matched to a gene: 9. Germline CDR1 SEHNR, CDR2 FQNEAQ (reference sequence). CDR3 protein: CASSRGGGLLSYNEQFF. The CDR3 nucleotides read TGTGCCAGCAGCCGGGGGGGGGGGTTGCTCTCCTACAATGAGCAGTTCTTC.

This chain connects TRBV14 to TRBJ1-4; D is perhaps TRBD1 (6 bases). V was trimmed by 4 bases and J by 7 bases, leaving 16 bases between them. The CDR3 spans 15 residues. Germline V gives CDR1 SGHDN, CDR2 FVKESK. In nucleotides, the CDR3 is TGTGCCAGCAGCCGACCCCGGGGGGGGGCTGAAAAACTGTTTTTT. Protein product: CASSRPRGGAEKLFF. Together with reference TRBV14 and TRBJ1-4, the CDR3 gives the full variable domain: EAGVTQFPSHSVIEKGQTVTLRCDPISGHDNLYWYRRVMGKEIKFLLHFVKESKQDESGMPNNRFLAERTGGTYSTLKVQPAELEDSGVYFCASSRPRGGAEKLFFGSGTQLSVL.

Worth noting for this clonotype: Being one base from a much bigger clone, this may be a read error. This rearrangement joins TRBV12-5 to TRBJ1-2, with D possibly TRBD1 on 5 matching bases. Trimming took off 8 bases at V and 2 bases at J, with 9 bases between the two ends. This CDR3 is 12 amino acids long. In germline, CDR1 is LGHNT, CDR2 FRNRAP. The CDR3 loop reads CASSWDNYGYTF. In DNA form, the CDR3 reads TGTGCTAGTAGTTGGGACAACTATGGCTACACCTTC.

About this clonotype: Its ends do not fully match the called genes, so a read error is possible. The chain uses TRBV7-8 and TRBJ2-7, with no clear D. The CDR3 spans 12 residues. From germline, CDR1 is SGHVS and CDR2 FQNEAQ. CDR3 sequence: CVSSLEGFNQNF. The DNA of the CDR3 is TGTGTCAGCAGCTTAGAAGGTTTTAATCAGAACTTC.

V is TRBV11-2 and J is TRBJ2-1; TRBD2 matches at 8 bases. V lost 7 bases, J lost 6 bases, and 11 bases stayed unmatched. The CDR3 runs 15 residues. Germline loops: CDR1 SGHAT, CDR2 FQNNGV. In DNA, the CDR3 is TGTGCCAGCAACTTGAGACTAGCGATGTGCAATGAGCAGTTCTTC. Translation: CASNLRLAMCNEQFF.

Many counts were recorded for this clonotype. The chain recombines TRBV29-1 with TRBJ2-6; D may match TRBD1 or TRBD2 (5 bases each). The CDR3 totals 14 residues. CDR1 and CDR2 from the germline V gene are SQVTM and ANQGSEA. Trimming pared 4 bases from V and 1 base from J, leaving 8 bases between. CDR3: CSVGGESGANVLTF. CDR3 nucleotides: TGCAGCGTTGGAGGGGAGTCTGGGGCCAACGTCCTGACTTTC.

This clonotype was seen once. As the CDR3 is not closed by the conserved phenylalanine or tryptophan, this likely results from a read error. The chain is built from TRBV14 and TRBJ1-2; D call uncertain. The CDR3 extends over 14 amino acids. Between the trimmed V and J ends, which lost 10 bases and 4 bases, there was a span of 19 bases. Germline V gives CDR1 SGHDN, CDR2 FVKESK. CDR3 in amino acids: CATTRTRIGYGYTS. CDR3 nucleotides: TGTGCCACCACCCGAACAAGGATCGGCTATGGCTACACCTCC.

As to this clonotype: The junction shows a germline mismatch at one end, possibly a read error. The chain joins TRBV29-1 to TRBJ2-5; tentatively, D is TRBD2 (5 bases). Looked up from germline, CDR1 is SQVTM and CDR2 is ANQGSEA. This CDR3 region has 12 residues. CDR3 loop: CSLGWEWEIQYF. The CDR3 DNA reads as TGCAGCCTTGGCTGGGAATGGGAGATCCAGTACTTC.

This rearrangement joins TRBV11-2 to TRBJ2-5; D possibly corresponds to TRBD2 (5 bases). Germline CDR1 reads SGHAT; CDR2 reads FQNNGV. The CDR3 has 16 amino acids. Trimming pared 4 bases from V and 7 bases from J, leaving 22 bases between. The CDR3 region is CASSSQTSGWASTQYF. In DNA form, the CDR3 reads TGTGCCAGCAGCTCCCAGACCAGCGGTTGGGCATCGACCCAGTACTTC.

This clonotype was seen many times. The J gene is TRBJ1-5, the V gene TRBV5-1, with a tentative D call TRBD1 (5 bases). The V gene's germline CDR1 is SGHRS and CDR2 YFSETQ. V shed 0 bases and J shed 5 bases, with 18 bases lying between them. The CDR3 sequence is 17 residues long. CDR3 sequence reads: CASSLGSGRWGDQPQHF. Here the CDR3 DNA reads TGCGCCAGCAGCTTGGGGTCCGGGCGCTGGGGCGATCAGCCCCAGCATTTT.